These 16 T cell receptor beta chains originate from one sample sequenced in a study of CD4 T cells in relation to SARS-CoV-2 and coronaviruses. The method was immunoSEQ multiplex PCR; TCRdb's version includes in-frame clones alone and lacks a portion of them. The table lists about 31,000 clones, around three quarters of them singletons, with nearly 3.5% in the top ten. These TCRs are of unknown antigen specificity. The sample consisted of memory CD4+ T cells from PBMCs, cultured in vitro. These receptors were collected from an adult with COVID-19.

This chain connects TRBV19 to TRBJ1-3; D is unresolved. CDR1 and CDR2 (germline): LNHDA, SQIVND (reference sequence). Trimming removed 3 bases at V and 8 bases at J, with 14 bases between. There are 14 residues in the CDR3. CDR3 nucleotides: TGTGCCAGTAGTATTGCTTGGGGAGGAGACACCATATATTTT. It codes for CASSIAWGGDTIYF.

The V gene is TRBV5-1, the J gene TRBJ1-2; a possible D gene is TRBD1 (6 bases). Trimming took 5 bases from V and 4 from J, leaving 15 bases between them. The germline V gene encodes CDR1 SGHRS and CDR2 YFSETQ. The CDR3 runs to 14 residues. In DNA form, the CDR3 reads TGCGCCAGCAGGGATACCGGGGGCGGCTATGGCTACACCTTC. It specifies CASRDTGGGYGYTF. Full variable domain (missing parts from reference TRBV5-1 and TRBJ1-2): KAGVTQTPRYLIKTRGQQVTLSCSPISGHRSVSWYQQTPGQGLQFLFEYFSETQRNKGNFPGRFSGRQFSNSRSEMNVSTLELGDSALYLCASRDTGGGYGYTFGSGTRLTVV.

This chain connects TRBV29-1 to TRBJ2-3; TRBD1 or TRBD2 may be the D gene (6 bases each). Germline lookup yields CDR1 SQVTM and CDR2 ANQGSEA. This CDR3 contains 15 residues. V lost 3 bases and J lost 3, with 16 bases in between. CDR3 nucleotides: TGCAGCGTTGACCCGACTAGAAGGGGGACAGATACGCAGTATTTT. The encoded protein is CSVDPTRRGTDTQYF.

This chain connects TRBV18 to TRBJ2-3; possible D gene TRBD2, 6 bases. The germline V and J ends were trimmed by 3 bases and 6 bases, with 16 bases remaining between them. Germline CDR1 reads KGHSH; CDR2 reads LQKENI. The CDR3 loop spans 15 amino acids. CDR3 DNA: TGTGCCAGCTCACCGCTCGGGCTAGCGAAGGATACGCAGTATTTT. Its translation: CASSPLGLAKDTQYF. The full variable domain, in which reference TRBV18 and TRBJ2-3 provide the parts outside the CDR3, is NAGVMQNPRHLVRRRGQEARLRCSPMKGHSHVYWYRQLPEEGLKFMVYLQKENIIDESGMPKERFSAEFPKEGPSILRIQQVVRGDSAAYFCASSPLGLAKDTQYFGPGTRLTVL.

Comment on this clone: The sample has other DNA sequences that encode this CDR3 too. The CDR3, as DNA: TGTGCCAGCAGTTTAGGAGGGAGCTACAATGAGCAGTTCTTC. Translated: CASSLGGSYNEQFF. The chain joins TRBV28 to TRBJ2-1, with D possibly TRBD2 on 6 matching bases. V gave up 2 bases and J gave up 3 bases, with 8 bases separating them. The germline CDR1 and CDR2 sequences are MDHEN and SYDVKM. CDR3 size: 14 residues.

The V and J genes are TRBV27 and TRBJ2-2, with 16 positions matching TRBD2. CDR1 MNHEY and CDR2 SMNVEV come from the germline V gene (reference sequence). The CDR3 spans 19 residues. The V segment lost 5 bases and the J segment 3 bases; nucleotides outside the gene matches: 9. The CDR3 sequence: CASSPWGLAGGPDTGELFF. In DNA, the CDR3 is TGTGCCAGCAGTCCTTGGGGACTAGCGGGAGGGCCCGACACCGGGGAGCTGTTTTTT.

A word on this clone: The junction departs from the called germline gene at one end, perhaps through a read error. V and J are TRBV7-2 and TRBJ1-2; TRBD1 matches 8 bases. Germline-derived CDR1 and CDR2 are SGHTA and FQGNSA. The CDR3 has 13 amino acids. Here the CDR3 DNA reads TGTGCCAGCAGCAGGACAGGGAACTTTGGCTACACCTTC. Translation: CASSRTGNFGYTF.

CDR3 sequence reads: CASSYGVAGTYEQYF. CDR3 nucleotide sequence: TGTGCCAGCAGTTACGGGGTAGCGGGTACCTACGAGCAGTACTTC. The chain couples TRBV6-5 to TRBJ2-7, with TRBD2 matching 7 bases. In germline, CDR1 is MNHEY, CDR2 SVGAGI. Losses at the gene ends were 2 bases for V and 2 bases for J; bases not matched to a gene: 6. The CDR3 is 15 residues long.

The chain employs TRBV7-3 and TRBJ2-2; D not resolved. CDR1 is SGHTA and CDR2 is FQGTGA in the germline V gene. The CDR3 loop spans 17 amino acids. V lost 2 bases, J lost 1 base, and 14 bases lay in between. The CDR3 is CASSLLPHLLNTGELFF. The CDR3 DNA follows: TGTGCCAGCAGCTTACTTCCCCACCTACTGAACACCGGGGAGCTGTTTTTT.

The chain is built from TRBV2 and TRBJ2-1, with 10 positions matching TRBD2. Germline CDR1 is SNHLY and CDR2 is FYNNEI. V lost 1 base, J lost 6 bases, and 6 bases stayed unmatched. The CDR3 covers 16 residues. CDR3 nucleotides: TGTGCCAGCAGTGAAGGGGTGGTAGCGGGAGGCAATGAGCAGTTCTTC. Residues: CASSEGVVAGGNEQFF.

This chain links TRBV5-1 with TRBJ2-7; D might be TRBD1 or TRBD2, each matching 5 bases. CDR3 size: 15 residues. V was shortened by 4 bases and J by 1 base, with 15 bases between the two germline ends. In germline, CDR1 is SGHRS, CDR2 YFSETQ. CDR3 DNA: TGCGCCAGCAGCCCCTCTGGGGGTGGGTCCTACGAGCAGTACTTC. It codes for CASSPSGGGSYEQYF.

This clone was seen a handful of times. This chain uses TRBV5-1 with TRBJ2-3, with TRBD2 identical over 10 bases. Per the germline V gene, CDR1 is SGHRS and CDR2 is YFSETQ. After removal of 0 bases from V and 5 bases from J, the junction contained 6 bases not matched to a gene. The CDR3 totals 16 residues. The CDR3 nucleotides are TGCGCCAGCAGCTTGGCCTCTAGCGGGAGTTTAGATACGCAGTATTTT. This codes for CASSLASSGSLDTQYF.

This chain links TRBV7-9 with TRBJ1-2, with D possibly matching TRBD1 (6 bases). This CDR3 comprises 13 residues. CDR1 and CDR2 (germline): SEHNR, FQNEAQ (reference sequence). Trimming removed 5 bases at V and 8 bases at J, with 15 bases between. In DNA, the CDR3 is TGTGCCAGCAGCCTAGGCGGGACATTCGGCTACACCTTC. It yields the protein CASSLGGTFGYTF.

The rearrangement uses TRBV7-2 and TRBJ1-1; maybe TRBD1 (5 bases). Trimming shortened V by 1 base and J by 1 base, and 7 bases separated the two germline ends. Germline CDR1 SGHTA, CDR2 FQGNSA. The CDR3 totals 14 residues. CDR3: CASSLVGENTEAFF. For the CDR3, the DNA is TGTGCCAGCAGCTTAGTAGGGGAGAACACTGAAGCTTTCTTT. Complete variable domain (other parts from reference TRBV7-2 and TRBJ1-1): GAGVSQSPSNKVTEKGKDVELRCDPISGHTALYWYRQSLGQGLEFLIYFQGNSAPDKSGLPSDRFSAERTGGSVSTLTIQRTQQEDSAVYLCASSLVGENTEAFFGQGTRLTVV.

This chain links TRBV7-8 with TRBJ2-5, with 8 bases matching TRBD1. The CDR3 sequence is 16 residues long. The V gene's germline CDR1 is SGHVS and CDR2 FQNEAQ. Trimming cost V 5 bases and J 4 bases; bases outside gene matches: 12. The CDR3 coding sequence is TGTGCCAGCAGCCCATCGGGGCAGGGGGCTCGAGAGACCCAGTACTTC. This encodes CASSPSGQGARETQYF.

The chain joins TRBV18 to TRBJ2-5; 10 positions agree with TRBD1. Per germline, CDR1 KGHSH and CDR2 LQKENI. The CDR3 contains 14 residues. With 5 bases clipped from V and 5 bases from J, the junction kept 5 bases outside the gene matches. The CDR3 spells CASSATGGRETQYF. In nucleotides, the CDR3 is TGTGCCAGCTCAGCGACAGGGGGCCGGGAGACCCAGTACTTC.